Presented here are 3 T cell receptor beta chains from one specimen sequenced in a study of blood T cell repertoires in COVID-19. The protocol was immunoSEQ multiplex PCR, while the TCRdb copy is restricted to in-frame clones and leaves out a portion. The data contain over 80,000 clones, about four fifths of them singletons. The sample was peripheral blood. Receptor source: a woman between 55 and 75 years old with acute or convalescent COVID-19.

This chain joins TRBV7-9 and TRBJ1-2; the match to TRBD1 covers 7 bases. CDR1 and CDR2 from the germline V gene are SEHNR and FQNEAQ (reference sequence). The CDR3 has 14 residues. Unmatched junction bases numbered 5, after V lost 2 bases and J lost 5 bases. CDR3 coding DNA: TGTGCCAGCAGCTTACAAGGGGGCGGTTATGGCTACACCTTC. The encoded protein is CASSLQGGGYGYTF.

The genes are TRBV11-3 and TRBJ1-1; unclear D gene. V was trimmed by 5 bases and J by 5 bases, leaving 18 bases between them. Germline V CDR1 and CDR2: SGHNT, YENEEA. This CDR3 has 15 amino acids. The CDR3 spells CASSPQAGSLTEAFF. The CDR3 DNA reads as TGTGCCAGCAGCCCTCAAGCCGGGAGTCTGACTGAAGCTTTCTTT.

The chain recombines TRBV18 with TRBJ2-2; D may be TRBD2 (6 bases). Germline V gene lookup returns CDR1 KGHSH and CDR2 LQKENI. CDR3 size: 15 residues. The ends were cut back, 6 bases at V and 0 bases at J, with 11 bases in the middle. The CDR3 here is CASSRDGPNTGELFF. The DNA of the CDR3 is TGTGCCAGCTCGCGGGACGGTCCGAACACCGGGGAGCTGTTTTTT. Full variable domain (rest looked up from reference TRBV18 and TRBJ2-2): NAGVMQNPRHLVRRRGQEARLRCSPMKGHSHVYWYRQLPEEGLKFMVYLQKENIIDESGMPKERFSAEFPKEGPSILRIQQVVRGDSAAYFCASSRDGPNTGELFFGEGSRLTVL.